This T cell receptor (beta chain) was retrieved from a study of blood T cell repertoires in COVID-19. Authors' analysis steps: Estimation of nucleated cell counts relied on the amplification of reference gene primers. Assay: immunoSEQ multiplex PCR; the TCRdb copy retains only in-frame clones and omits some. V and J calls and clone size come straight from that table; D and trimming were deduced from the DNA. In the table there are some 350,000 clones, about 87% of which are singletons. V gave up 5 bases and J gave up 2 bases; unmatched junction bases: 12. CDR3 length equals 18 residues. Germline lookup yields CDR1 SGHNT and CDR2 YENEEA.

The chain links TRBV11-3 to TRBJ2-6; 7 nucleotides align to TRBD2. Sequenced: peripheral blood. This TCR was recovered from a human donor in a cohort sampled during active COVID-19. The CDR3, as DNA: TGTGCCAGCAGCCAGATGGGGCCCCGGGAGGCTGGGGCCAACGTCCTGACTTTC. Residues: CASSQMGPREAGANVLTF.